The present T cell receptor (beta chain) was sequenced within a study of shared clonotypes between healthy human individuals. The study, taken as a whole, reports: A generally larger estimated richness was seen in naive subsets than in memory subsets. Shared across a few donors were about 4.6% of the naive CD4 clonotypes.

Measured with immunoSEQ multiplex PCR; TCRdb has only the in-frame clones, and not every one. The table includes 2 million to 2.5 million clones, more than 90% detected once. Germline-derived CDR1 and CDR2 are SGHNT and YYREEE (reference sequence). CDR3 length equals 18 residues. The J segment lost 4 bases and the V segment lost 4 bases, leaving 13 bases of the junction unmatched. About this clone: Its target is not known.

This TCR was sampled from a man aged 18 to 35 in good health. Sequences were obtained from naive CD4+ T cells sorted from blood. The subset here: CD45RA+ positively selected. The J gene is TRBJ2-2, the V gene TRBV5-4; 10 bases fit TRBD1. CDR3 protein: CASSPPAGQGGTTGELFF. CDR3 bases: TGTGCCAGCAGCCCCCCAGCTGGACAGGGGGGTACCACCGGGGAGCTGTTTTTT.